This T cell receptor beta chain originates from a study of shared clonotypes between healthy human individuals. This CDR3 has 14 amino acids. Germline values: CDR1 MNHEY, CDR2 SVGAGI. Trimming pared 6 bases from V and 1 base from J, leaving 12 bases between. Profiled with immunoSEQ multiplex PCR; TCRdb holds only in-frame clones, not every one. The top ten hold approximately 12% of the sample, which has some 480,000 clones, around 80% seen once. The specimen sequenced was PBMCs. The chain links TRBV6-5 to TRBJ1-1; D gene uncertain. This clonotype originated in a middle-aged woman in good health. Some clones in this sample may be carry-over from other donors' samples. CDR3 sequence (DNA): TGTGCCAGCAGCCTCTCCGCAGGGAACACTGAAGCTTTCTTT. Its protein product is CASSLSAGNTEAFF.